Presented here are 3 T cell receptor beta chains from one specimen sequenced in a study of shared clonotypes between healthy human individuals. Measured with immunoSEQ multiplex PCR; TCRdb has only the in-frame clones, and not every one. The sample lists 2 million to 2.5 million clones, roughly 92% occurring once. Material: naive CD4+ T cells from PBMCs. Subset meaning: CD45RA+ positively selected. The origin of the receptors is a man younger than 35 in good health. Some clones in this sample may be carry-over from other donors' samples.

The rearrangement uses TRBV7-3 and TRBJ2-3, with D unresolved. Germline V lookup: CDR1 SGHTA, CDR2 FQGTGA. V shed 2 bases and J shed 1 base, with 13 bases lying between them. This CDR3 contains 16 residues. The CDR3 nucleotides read TGTGCCAGCAGCTTATATTCCACAAGCGGCACAGATACGCAGTATTTT. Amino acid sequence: CASSLYSTSGTDTQYF.

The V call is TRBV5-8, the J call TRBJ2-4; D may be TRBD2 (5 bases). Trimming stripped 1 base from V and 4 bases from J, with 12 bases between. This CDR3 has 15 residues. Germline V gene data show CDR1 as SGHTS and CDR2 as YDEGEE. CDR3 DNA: TGTGCCAGCAGCTTGTGGACTCCCTTAAAAAACATTCAGTACTTC. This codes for CASSLWTPLKNIQYF.

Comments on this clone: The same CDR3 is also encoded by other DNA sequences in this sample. The CDR3 DNA sequence: TGTGCCAGCAGCGTAGGTTTGGGCTCCTACGAGCAGTACTTC. Amino acids: CASSVGLGSYEQYF. This chain uses TRBV9 with TRBJ2-7, with D unclear. From germline, CDR1 is SGDLS and CDR2 YYNGEE. The length of the CDR3 is 14 residues. V was clipped by 0 bases and J by 0 bases, with 7 bases between them.